Below are 20 T cell receptor beta chains sequenced from a single sample in a study of cytomegalovirus exposure and HLA in healthy donors. The PCR had 60 Vbeta and 13 Jbeta primers. The protocol was immunoSEQ multiplex PCR, while the TCRdb copy is restricted to in-frame clones and leaves out a portion. Among 95,000 to 150,000 clones, 75% to 90% were seen once, and the ten largest hold around 2.2%. Material: PBMCs. These receptors all come from a man aged 30 to 45 in good health and CMV-seronegative.

This clone was observed a single time. This chain links TRBV9 with TRBJ2-7; perhaps TRBD2 as D (6 bases). In germline, CDR1 is SGDLS, CDR2 YYNGEE. Trimming shortened V by 3 bases and J by 4 bases, and 14 bases separated the two germline ends. This CDR3 comprises 14 residues. The DNA of the CDR3 is TGTGCCAGCAGCGCCACCGGCGGGGCATACGAGCAGTACTTC. Translated, it gives CASSATGGAYEQYF.

This clone was observed a handful of times. The chain combines TRBV28 with TRBJ1-2; 8 bases line up with TRBD1. In germline, CDR1 is MDHEN, CDR2 SYDVKM. The CDR3 sequence is 14 residues long. The V and J ends lost 5 bases and 5 bases, in that order; junction bases with no gene match: 7. The CDR3 region is CASSPRTGKYGYTF. DNA for the CDR3: TGTGCCAGCAGTCCACGGACAGGGAAGTATGGCTACACCTTC.

This chain connects TRBV7-9 to TRBJ2-7; 10 positions match TRBD1. The junction had 8 bases not matched to a gene; V was cut back by 11 bases and J by 4 bases. Looked up from germline, CDR1 is SEHNR and CDR2 is FQNEAQ (reference sequence). The CDR3 loop spans 13 amino acids. As DNA, the CDR3 is TGTGCCTCAAGACAGGGGGCGGAGTACGAGCAGTACTTC. This gives the protein CASRQGAEYEQYF.

The chain uses TRBV2 and TRBJ1-1; 7 nucleotides match TRBD1. Losses at the gene ends were 6 bases for V and 4 bases for J; bases not matched to a gene: 2. The CDR3 contains 12 residues. CDR1 SNHLY and CDR2 FYNNEI come from the germline V gene. CDR3 loop: CASSDRVTEAFF. The CDR3 DNA reads TGTGCCAGCAGCGACAGGGTCACTGAAGCTTTCTTT.

The V call is TRBV11-2, the J call TRBJ2-3; 8 nucleotides line up with TRBD2. This CDR3 spans 17 amino acids. CDR1 is SGHAT and CDR2 is FQNNGV in the germline V gene. The junction had 13 bases not matched to a gene; V was cut back by 3 bases and J by 5 bases. CDR3 protein: CASSLVRLAGSEDTQYF. The DNA of the CDR3 is TGTGCCAGCAGCTTGGTCCGGTTAGCGGGGTCAGAAGATACGCAGTATTTT.

This clone has a single count. Germline is not matched at one junction end, which may reflect a read error. CDR3 DNA: TGCGCCAGCAGCAAGGACAGGGGTCCTCCCTCTGGGGCCAACGGCCTGACTTTC. Translated, it gives CASSKDRGPPSGANGLTF. V and J are TRBV4-3 and TRBJ2-6, with 9 bases fitting TRBD1. This CDR3 is built from 18 residues. Per germline, CDR1 LGHNA and CDR2 YSLEER.

J is TRBJ2-7 and V is TRBV7-8; 9 bases match TRBD1. Germline V gene sequence: CDR1 SGHVS, CDR2 FQNEAQ. The CDR3 runs 16 residues. J gave up 3 bases and V 4 bases, and 10 bases lay outside the gene matches. CDR3 protein: CASSSRDRADIYEQYF. The CDR3 nucleotides read TGTGCCAGCAGCTCCCGGGACAGGGCAGATATCTACGAGCAGTACTTC.

The rearrangement links TRBV25-1 to TRBJ2-7, with 7 bases that match TRBD1. Germline loops: CDR1 MGHDK, CDR2 SYGVNS. V dropped 3 bases and J dropped 1; count of bases not matched to a gene: 12. The CDR3 spans 17 residues. The CDR3 loop reads CASSDLRTGDMSYEQYF. The CDR3 DNA reads as TGTGCCAGCAGTGATCTCCGGACAGGCGACATGTCCTACGAGCAGTACTTC.

V gene TRBV5-6 combines with J gene TRBJ1-5, with 8 bases matching TRBD1. The V gene end was trimmed by 4 bases and the J gene end by 1 base; junction bases not matched to a gene: 4. Germline-derived CDR1 and CDR2 are SGHDT and YYEEEE. CDR3 size: 15 residues. DNA for the CDR3: TGTGCCAGCAGCCTCTGGACAGGGAGCAATCAGCCCCAGCATTTT. This translates into CASSLWTGSNQPQHF.

The chain combines TRBV2 with TRBJ2-7; D is possibly TRBD2 (6 bases). V dropped 9 bases and J dropped 2 bases, with 17 bases sitting between them. This CDR3 has 14 residues. Germline V gives CDR1 SNHLY, CDR2 FYNNEI. The CDR3 region is CASTGTSATYEQYF. DNA of the CDR3: TGTGCCAGTACGGGGACTTCGGCCACCTACGAGCAGTACTTC. The full variable domain, its missing parts supplied by reference TRBV2 and TRBJ2-7, is EPEVTQTPSHQVTQMGQEVILRCVPISNHLYFYWYRQILGQKVEFLVSFYNNEISEKSEIFDDQFSVERPDGSNFTLKIRSTKLEDSAMYFCASTGTSATYEQYFGPGTRLTVT.

This chain joins TRBV6-5 and TRBJ1-2; a weak D match, TRBD1 (6 bases). Trimming stripped 5 bases from V and 9 bases from J, with 19 bases between. CDR1 is MNHEY, CDR2 SVGAGI, per germline. There are 14 residues in the CDR3. The CDR3 sequence is CASSPPVGQGSYTF. In DNA, the CDR3 is TGTGCCAGCAGTCCACCCGTTGGGCAGGGGAGCTACACCTTC.

This chain links TRBV19 with TRBJ1-2; TRBD1 is a possible D gene (5 bases). Deletions cut 7 bases from V and 8 bases from J, with 20 bases between. CDR1 is LNHDA, CDR2 SQIVND, per germline (reference sequence). The CDR3 covers 14 residues. The CDR3 coding sequence is TGTGCCAGTACCCCCCCCGGGGGGGGGAAGGGCTACACCTTC. Residues: CASTPPGGGKGYTF.

Here the CDR3 DNA reads TGTGCCAGCAGCGGGACAGGGGCCTCCTACGAGCAGTACTTC. Its protein product is CASSGTGASYEQYF. This chain joins TRBV2 and TRBJ2-7, with TRBD1 identical over 10 bases. Losses at the gene ends were 6 bases for V and 0 bases for J; bases not matched to a gene: 2. CDR3 length: 14 residues. Per germline, CDR1 SNHLY and CDR2 FYNNEI.

This clone turned up a few times. V usage is TRBV7-2 and J usage is TRBJ1-1, with 10 bases aligning to TRBD1. The length of the CDR3 is 15 residues. Germline V gene lookup returns CDR1 SGHTA and CDR2 FQGNSA. Trimming cost V 5 bases and J 3 bases; bases outside gene matches: 6. CDR3 nucleotide sequence: TGTGCCAGCAGCCCGGGACAGGGGCGTGACACTGAAGCTTTCTTT. Translating gives CASSPGQGRDTEAFF.

This chain joins TRBV27 and TRBJ2-5, with 7 bases lining up with TRBD1. V lost 2 bases, J lost 7 bases, and 16 bases stayed unmatched. Looked up from germline, CDR1 is MNHEY and CDR2 is SMNVEV (reference sequence). The CDR3 is 17 residues long. The CDR3 loop reads CASSLKVVGTAPGTQYF. In DNA, the CDR3 is TGTGCCAGCAGTTTAAAGGTTGTGGGGACAGCCCCAGGGACCCAGTACTTC.

The chain is built from TRBV27 and TRBJ2-2, with a weak D call TRBD1 (6 bases). CDR1 is MNHEY, CDR2 SMNVEV, per germline (reference sequence). The ends were cut back, 7 bases at V and 6 bases at J, with 18 bases in the middle. CDR3 size: 15 residues. The CDR3 region is CASNPRRQGSGELFF. The CDR3 DNA follows: TGTGCCAGCAATCCCCGACGGCAGGGGTCCGGGGAGCTGTTTTTT.

The chain combines TRBV28 with TRBJ1-6, with D perhaps matching TRBD1 (6 bases). The germline V gene encodes CDR1 MDHEN and CDR2 SYDVKM. The CDR3 totals 15 residues. The V and J ends lost 5 bases and 6 bases respectively, with 14 bases between them. CDR3 sequence: CASSLSTGPNSPLHF. For the CDR3, the DNA is TGTGCCAGCAGTCTTTCGACAGGACCTAATTCACCCCTCCACTTT.

In its sample, this clone was seen a few times. The rearrangement uses TRBV28 and TRBJ2-3, with 15 bases lining up with TRBD2. The CDR3 spans 19 residues. V was clipped by 5 bases and J by 2 bases; unmatched bases: 11. The germline V gene has CDR1 MDHEN and CDR2 SYDVKM. CDR3 in DNA: TGTGCCAGCAGTCATGGACTAGCGGGGGGGCGTGGTTTCACAGATACGCAGTATTTT. Translated, it gives CASSHGLAGGRGFTDTQYF.

The chain combines TRBV19 with TRBJ1-3; 9 bases line up with TRBD1. V lost 10 bases, J lost 2 bases, and 6 bases stayed unmatched. CDR1 is LNHDA, CDR2 SQIVND, per germline (reference sequence). This CDR3 contains 14 residues. The CDR3 is CATGQGLAGNTIYF. CDR3 nucleotide sequence: TGTGCCACCGGACAGGGGTTAGCTGGAAACACCATATATTTT.

The chain carries TRBV2 and TRBJ2-7, with 8 positions matching TRBD2. This CDR3 contains 13 residues. CDR1 SNHLY and CDR2 FYNNEI come from the germline V gene. J gave up 0 bases and V 10 bases, and 5 bases lay outside the gene matches. CDR3: CATGRGPSYEQYF. The CDR3 region has the DNA TGTGCCACCGGGAGGGGTCCCTCCTACGAGCAGTACTTC.